This T cell receptor beta chain was captured by sequencing in a study of blood T cells in healthy people across ages. Then a second PCR, running roughly 6 to 12 cycles, was carried out with a sample-barcoded 5' primer and a J-beta primer mix. TCRdb called the 5' RACE reads again in MiXCR, with one record for every CDR3 protein. In the table there are 1,800,000 or so distinct CDR3 sequences, more than 35% of which are singletons. Looked up from germline, CDR1 is LGHNA and CDR2 is YSLEER. This CDR3 has 14 residues. V was shortened by 3 bases and J by 0 bases, with 9 bases between the two germline ends.

The gene calls are TRBV4-3 and TRBJ2-7, with no clear D. This sequence originates from a human donor in good health. Sequencing used blood. CDR3 sequence (DNA): TGCGCCAGCAGCCAGCCAGAGAGCTCCTACGAGCAGTACTTC. This codes for CASSQPESSYEQYF.